The 13 T cell receptor beta chains presented below share a single source sample, sequenced in a study of CD4 T cells in relation to SARS-CoV-2 and coronaviruses (dated by TCRdb to about 2021). Library generation was performed with the immunoSEQ multiplex PCR assay. In TCRdb, the immuneACCESS table is reduced to in-frame sequences with V and J assigned. These tables do not hold every clone; where another copy was compared, an unresolved V gene accounts for under half, and the others remain unexplained. Recorded for this sample are about 26,000 clones; around two thirds of them occurred a single time. The top ten clonotypes cover around a fifth of the sample. CD4+ T cells from unexposed donors were collected before the COVID-19 pandemic (2011-2018). After roughly 11 days of culture, CD4+ T cells were isolated with the EasySep CD4+ T cell isolation kit. No antigen is known for these receptors. Sequences were obtained from CD4+ T cells from PBMCs, cultured in vitro. Every receptor here comes from a human donor in good health.

The V gene is TRBV10-3, the J gene TRBJ1-6; possibly TRBD1 for D (6 bases). Germline V lookup: CDR1 ENHRY, CDR2 SYGVKD. The CDR3 consists of 14 residues. Trimming removed 2 bases from V and 5 bases from J, with 7 bases in between. The CDR3 protein is CAISEPGDNSPLHF. The DNA for the CDR3 is TGTGCCATCAGTGAGCCAGGGGATAATTCACCCCTCCACTTT.

The chain is built from TRBV10-3 and TRBJ2-7, with TRBD1 matching 10 bases. The CDR3 contains 14 residues. After removal of 6 bases from V and 5 bases from J, the junction contained 7 bases not matched to a gene. Germline values: CDR1 ENHRY, CDR2 SYGVKD. CDR3 coding DNA: TGTGCCATCAGGGAGACAGGGGGCTTGGACGAGCAGTACTTC. It is translated as CAIRETGGLDEQYF.

J is TRBJ1-5 and V is TRBV7-2; D unclear. CDR3 size: 15 residues. Germline loops: CDR1 SGHTA, CDR2 FQGNSA. The V end lost 1 base, the J end lost 6 bases, and 13 bases lay between the germline ends. CDR3 protein: CASSLGAGFGQPQHF. The CDR3 DNA reads as TGTGCCAGCAGCTTAGGGGCGGGGTTCGGTCAGCCCCAGCATTTT. Full variable domain (outside the CDR3, taken from reference TRBV7-2 and TRBJ1-5): GAGVSQSPSNKVTEKGKDVELRCDPISGHTALYWYRQSLGQGLEFLIYFQGNSAPDKSGLPSDRFSAERTGGSVSTLTIQRTQQEDSAVYLCASSLGAGFGQPQHFGDGTRLSIL.

The chain couples TRBV5-1 to TRBJ2-2; tentatively, D is TRBD1 or TRBD2 (5 bases each). The CDR3 covers 16 residues. Looked up from germline, CDR1 is SGHRS and CDR2 is YFSETQ. V was clipped by 4 bases and J by 6 bases, with 19 bases between them. CDR3 region: CASSPRGEGRAGELFF. CDR3 nucleotide sequence: TGCGCCAGCAGCCCCCGCGGTGAGGGGCGCGCCGGGGAGCTGTTTTTT.

The gene calls are TRBV11-2 and TRBJ1-3; 8 nucleotides align to TRBD1. This CDR3 contains 19 residues. J gave up 0 bases and V 5 bases, and 15 bases lay outside the gene matches. Per germline, CDR1 SGHAT and CDR2 FQNNGV. DNA for the CDR3: TGTGCCAGCAGCGGTTGGGGGGCAGGGGGCATAAACTCTGGAAACACCATATATTTT. It yields the protein CASSGWGAGGINSGNTIYF. Variable domain in full (rest from reference TRBV11-2 and TRBJ1-3): EAGVAQSPRYKIIEKRQSVAFWCNPISGHATLYWYQQILGQGPKLLIQFQNNGVVDDSQLPKDRFSAERLKGVDSTLKIQPAKLEDSAVYLCASSGWGAGGINSGNTIYFGEGSWLTVV.

The chain couples TRBV7-3 to TRBJ2-1; D gene unclear. The CDR3 runs to 13 residues. Trimming removed 7 bases at V and 2 bases at J, with 9 bases between. CDR1 SGHTA and CDR2 FQGTGA come from the germline V gene. CDR3 region: CASTFGPYNEQFF. The CDR3 DNA is TGTGCCAGCACCTTCGGCCCCTACAATGAGCAGTTCTTC. Complete variable domain (other parts from reference TRBV7-3 and TRBJ2-1): GAGVSQTPSNKVTEKGKYVELRCDPISGHTALYWYRQSLGQGPEFLIYFQGTGAADDSGLPNDRFFAVRPEGSVSTLKIQRTERGDSAVYLCASTFGPYNEQFFGPGTRLTVL.

The chain combines TRBV5-1 with TRBJ2-3, with TRBD1 matching over 8 bases. The J segment lost 6 bases and the V segment lost 3 bases, leaving 6 bases of the junction unmatched. The CDR3 extends over 14 amino acids. Germline lookup yields CDR1 SGHRS and CDR2 YFSETQ. The CDR3 region is CASSYGQGGDTQYF. CDR3 DNA: TGCGCCAGCAGCTATGGACAGGGTGGGGATACGCAGTATTTT. The whole variable domain, remainder taken from reference TRBV5-1 and TRBJ2-3, is KAGVTQTPRYLIKTRGQQVTLSCSPISGHRSVSWYQQTPGQGLQFLFEYFSETQRNKGNFPGRFSGRQFSNSRSEMNVSTLELGDSALYLCASSYGQGGDTQYFGPGTRLTVL.

The rearrangement joins TRBV6-5 to TRBJ1-5; D is undetermined. Deletions cut 5 bases from V and 5 bases from J, with 10 bases between. The V gene's germline CDR1 is MNHEY and CDR2 SVGAGI. The CDR3 covers 13 residues. CDR3 region: CASSPSVDQPQHF. CDR3 DNA sequence: TGTGCCAGCAGTCCTTCGGTTGATCAGCCCCAGCATTTT.

In this sample, this clone turned up once. The chain carries TRBV10-3 and TRBJ1-2; D not certain. V was pared by 2 bases and J by 4 bases, with 14 bases between. Per the germline V gene, CDR1 is ENHRY and CDR2 is SYGVKD. The CDR3 has 15 residues. The CDR3 sequence: CAISEPRRPSYGYTF. The CDR3 DNA reads TGTGCCATCAGTGAGCCCAGGCGCCCATCCTATGGCTACACCTTC.

The chain employs TRBV7-9 and TRBJ1-2, with D possibly TRBD1 on 6 matching bases. CDR3 size: 15 residues. The V end lost 3 bases, the J end lost 8 bases, and 19 bases lay between the germline ends. Looked up from germline, CDR1 is SEHNR and CDR2 is FQNEAQ (reference sequence). The CDR3 loop is CASSFTGTRAGGYTF. CDR3 nucleotide sequence: TGTGCCAGCAGCTTTACAGGGACCCGCGCCGGAGGCTACACCTTC.

The rearrangement links TRBV7-8 to TRBJ2-4, with D possibly being TRBD2 (5 bases). Deletions cut 5 bases from V and 3 bases from J, with 20 bases between. Germline loops: CDR1 SGHVS, CDR2 FQNEAQ. CDR3 size: 17 residues. The CDR3 loop reads CASSPSWGQLGKNIQYF. DNA for the CDR3: TGTGCCAGCAGCCCCAGCTGGGGTCAACTAGGCAAAAACATTCAGTACTTC.

The chain carries TRBV11-2 and TRBJ1-2; D remains unclear. The CDR3 runs 15 residues. V lost 4 bases and J 5 bases, leaving 17 bases between the germline ends. The V gene's germline CDR1 is SGHAT and CDR2 FQNNGV. CDR3 bases: TGTGCCAGCAGCTCACGAAGCTCATTGGGATATGGCTACACCTTC. Protein sequence: CASSSRSSLGYGYTF. The full variable domain, in which reference TRBV11-2 and TRBJ1-2 provide the parts outside the CDR3, is EAGVAQSPRYKIIEKRQSVAFWCNPISGHATLYWYQQILGQGPKLLIQFQNNGVVDDSQLPKDRFSAERLKGVDSTLKIQPAKLEDSAVYLCASSSRSSLGYGYTFGSGTRLTVV.

The rearrangement joins TRBV5-8 to TRBJ1-2; maybe TRBD1 (5 bases). Germline V gene sequence: CDR1 SGHTS, CDR2 YDEGEE. The CDR3 has 14 amino acids. Trimming took 0 bases from V and 7 from J, leaving 13 bases between them. In DNA form, the CDR3 reads TGTGCCAGCAGCTTGGATGCAGGGTTTGGTGGCTACACCTTC. It encodes CASSLDAGFGGYTF.